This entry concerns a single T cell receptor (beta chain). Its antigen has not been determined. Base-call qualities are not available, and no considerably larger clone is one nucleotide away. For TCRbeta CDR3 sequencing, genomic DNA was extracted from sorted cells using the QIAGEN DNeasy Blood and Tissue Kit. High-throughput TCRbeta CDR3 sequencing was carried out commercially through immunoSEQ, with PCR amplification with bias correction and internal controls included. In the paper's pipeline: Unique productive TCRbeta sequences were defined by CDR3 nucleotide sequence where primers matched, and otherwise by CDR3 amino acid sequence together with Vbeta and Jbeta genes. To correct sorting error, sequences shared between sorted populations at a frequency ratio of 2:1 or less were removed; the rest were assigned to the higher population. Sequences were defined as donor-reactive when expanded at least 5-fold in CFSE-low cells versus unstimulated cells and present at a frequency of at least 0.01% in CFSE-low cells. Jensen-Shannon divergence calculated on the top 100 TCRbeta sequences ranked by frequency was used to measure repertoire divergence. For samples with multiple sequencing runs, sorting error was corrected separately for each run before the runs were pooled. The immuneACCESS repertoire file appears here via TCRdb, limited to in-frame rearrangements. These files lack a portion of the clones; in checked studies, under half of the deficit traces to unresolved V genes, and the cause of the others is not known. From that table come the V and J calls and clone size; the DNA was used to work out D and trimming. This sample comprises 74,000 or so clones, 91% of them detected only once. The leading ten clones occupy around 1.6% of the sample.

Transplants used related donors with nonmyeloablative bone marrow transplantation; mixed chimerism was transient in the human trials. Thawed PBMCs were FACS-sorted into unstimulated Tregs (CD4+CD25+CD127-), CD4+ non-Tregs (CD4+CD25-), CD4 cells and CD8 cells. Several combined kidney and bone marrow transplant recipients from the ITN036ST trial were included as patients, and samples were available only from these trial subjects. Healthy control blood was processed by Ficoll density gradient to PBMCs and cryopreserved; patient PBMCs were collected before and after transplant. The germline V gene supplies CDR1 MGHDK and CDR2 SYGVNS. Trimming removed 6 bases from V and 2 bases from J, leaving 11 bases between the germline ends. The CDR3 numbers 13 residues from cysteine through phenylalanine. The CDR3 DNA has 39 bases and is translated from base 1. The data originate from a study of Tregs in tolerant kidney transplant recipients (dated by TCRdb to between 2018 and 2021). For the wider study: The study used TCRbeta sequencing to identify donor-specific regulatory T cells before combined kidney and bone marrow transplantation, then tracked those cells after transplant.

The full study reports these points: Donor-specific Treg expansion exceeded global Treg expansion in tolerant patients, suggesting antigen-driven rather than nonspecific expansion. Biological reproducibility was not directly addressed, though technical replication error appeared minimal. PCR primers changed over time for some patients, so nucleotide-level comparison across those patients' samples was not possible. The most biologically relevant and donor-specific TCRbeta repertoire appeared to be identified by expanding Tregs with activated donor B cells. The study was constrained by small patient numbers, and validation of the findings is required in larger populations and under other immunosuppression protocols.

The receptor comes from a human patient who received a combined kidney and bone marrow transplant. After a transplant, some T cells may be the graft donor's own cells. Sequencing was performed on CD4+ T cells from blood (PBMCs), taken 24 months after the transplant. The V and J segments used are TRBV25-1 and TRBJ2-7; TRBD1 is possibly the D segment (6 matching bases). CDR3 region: CASSRQATYEQYF. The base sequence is TGTGCCAGCAGCCGACAGGCCACCTACGAGCAGTACTTC.